This section outlines one T cell receptor beta chain sequence together with its context. The antigen is not known. This specimen comes from a study of monozygotic twins with inflammatory bowel disease. Study-wide results and caveats: Support for any single strong IBD-associated signal or clonotype was not found. Patient repertoires may have gained variability from differing immunosuppressive treatments.

This CDR3 comprises 15 residues. Germline CDR1 reads DFQATT; CDR2 reads SNEGSKA (reference sequence). Incorporation of UMIs carrying a 6-nucleotide sample barcode was performed by template switching. TCRdb reanalyzed the 5' RACE reads, giving one entry per CDR3 protein sequence and no DNA. This table lists around 380,000 distinct CDR3 sequences. This clonotype originated in a human donor with ulcerative colitis or Crohn's disease, or a healthy co-twin of an affected twin (not recorded which). The sequenced sample was blood. The gene calls are TRBV20-1 and TRBJ1-5. The chain's CDR3 is CSARDGGRGNQPQHF.